The rows below give T cell receptor beta chains drawn from one sample of a study of regulatory T cells in long-lasting Graves disease. Each CDR3 protein is one row after TCRdb ran MiXCR on the multiplex PCR reads. The profile shows about 360,000 distinct CDR3 sequences, about a sixth of them singletons. The data were also submitted as part of a second study, on T cells in Graves' hyperthyroidism and ophthalmopathy.

Sequences were derived from peripheral blood mononuclear cells (PBMCs), sampled at new diagnosis, from a patient treated with antithyroid drugs. These receptors were taken from a woman younger than 30 with Graves disease. Each CDR3 is given with its conserved first and last residue. A D gene is named only where the DNA matches it firmly. A clone size is listed for some rows: how often the clone was seen (once, few, many), or a class if it is expanded.

v_gene: TRBV6-9; j_gene: TRBJ1-1; d_gene: TRBD1; abundance: -; CDR3aa: CASSYQTGGFTEAFF; CDR3nt: TGTGCCAGCAGTTACCAGACAGGGGGATTCACTGAAGCTTTCTTT
v_gene: TRBV30; j_gene: TRBJ1-2; d_gene: TRBD1; abundance: many; CDR3aa: CAWFNRGTNYGYTF; CDR3nt: TGTGCCTGGTTTAACAGGGGAACAAACTATGGCTACACCTTC
v_gene: TRBV5-6; j_gene: TRBJ2-5; d_gene: TRBD2; abundance: many; CDR3aa: CASARGSQETQYF; CDR3nt: TGTGCCAGCGCGCGGGGGAGCCAAGAGACCCAGTACTTC
v_gene: TRBV3-1; j_gene: TRBJ2-1; d_gene: -; abundance: many; CDR3aa: CASSQDQDYYNEQFF; CDR3nt: TGTGCCAGCAGCCAAGATCAGGACTACTACAATGAGCAGTTCTTC
v_gene: TRBV2; j_gene: TRBJ1-2; d_gene: -; abundance: many; CDR3aa: CASSPSRADLPIGYTF; CDR3nt: TGTGCCAGCAGTCCGTCTCGTGCGGACCTACCTATTGGCTACACCTTC
v_gene: TRBV7-8; j_gene: TRBJ1-1; d_gene: -; abundance: many; CDR3aa: CASSWRLSDTEAFF; CDR3nt: TGTGCCAGCAGCTGGAGGTTGAGCGACACTGAAGCTTTCTTT
v_gene: TRBV5-1; j_gene: TRBJ1-3; d_gene: -; abundance: many; CDR3aa: CASSTQGSGNTIYF; CDR3nt: TGCGCCAGCAGCACCCAGGGCTCCGGAAACACCATATATTTT
v_gene: TRBV9; j_gene: TRBJ2-1; d_gene: -; abundance: few; CDR3aa: CASSPKRLGSYNEQFF; CDR3nt: TGTGCCAGCAGCCCAAAACGACTAGGTTCCTACAATGAGCAGTTCTTC
v_gene: TRBV6-1; j_gene: TRBJ2-7; d_gene: -; abundance: many; CDR3aa: CASSRNRLGESWEQYF; CDR3nt: TGTGCCAGCAGTCGCAACCGACTAGGGGAGAGTTGGGAGCAGTACTTC
v_gene: TRBV28; j_gene: TRBJ1-4; d_gene: -; abundance: few; CDR3aa: CASSLLLSEKLFF; CDR3nt: TGTGCCAGCAGTTTACTGTTGTCGGAAAAACTGTTTTTT
v_gene: TRBV2; j_gene: TRBJ2-1; d_gene: TRBD1; abundance: -; CDR3aa: CASSLSGTGFYNEQFF; CDR3nt: TGTGCCAGCAGTTTGTCCGGGACAGGGTTTTACAATGAGCAGTTCTTC
v_gene: TRBV30; j_gene: TRBJ1-5; d_gene: -; abundance: many; CDR3aa: CAWSSITDNQPQHF; CDR3nt: TGTGCCTGGAGTTCGATAACAGACAATCAGCCCCAGCATTTT
v_gene: TRBV20-1; j_gene: TRBJ1-5; d_gene: -; abundance: many; CDR3aa: CSASVQAGGIGQPQHF; CDR3nt: TGCAGTGCTAGCGTACAGGCGGGTGGAATCGGTCAGCCCCAGCATTTT
v_gene: TRBV5-1; j_gene: TRBJ2-3; d_gene: TRBD1; abundance: few; CDR3aa: CASSPWDRGRTDTQYF; CDR3nt: TGCGCCAGCAGCCCCTGGGACAGGGGGCGGACAGATACGCAGTATTTT
v_gene: TRBV19; j_gene: TRBJ1-2; d_gene: -; abundance: -; CDR3aa: CASSTGPFGVSYGYTF; CDR3nt: TGTGCCAGTAGTACGGGGCCTTTTGGGGTTTCCTATGGCTACACCTTC
v_gene: TRBV15; j_gene: TRBJ2-3; d_gene: -; abundance: many; CDR3aa: CATSRGDGGEDTQYF; CDR3nt: TGTGCCACCAGCAGAGGGGACGGTGGGGAGGATACGCAGTATTTT
v_gene: TRBV28; j_gene: TRBJ2-2; d_gene: -; abundance: few; CDR3aa: CASSGTGTPTGELFF; CDR3nt: TGTGCCAGCAGCGGTACCGGGACACCGACCGGGGAGCTGTTTTTT
v_gene: TRBV19; j_gene: TRBJ1-1; d_gene: -; abundance: -; CDR3aa: CASSIEQGAEAFF; CDR3nt: TGTGCCAGTAGTATCGAGCAGGGCGCTGAAGCTTTCTTT
v_gene: TRBV2; j_gene: TRBJ1-1; d_gene: -; abundance: many; CDR3aa: CASSEAARNTEAFF; CDR3nt: TGTGCCAGCAGTGAAGCGGCAAGGAACACTGAAGCTTTCTTT
v_gene: TRBV7-2; j_gene: TRBJ2-7; d_gene: -; abundance: -; CDR3aa: CAASPEPYKQYF; CDR3nt: TGTGCCGCTAGTCCGGAGCCCTACAAGCAGTACTTC
v_gene: TRBV6-1; j_gene: TRBJ1-5; d_gene: TRBD1; abundance: few; CDR3aa: CASSIGTDRNQPQHF; CDR3nt: TGTGCCAGCAGTATAGGGACAGACCGAAATCAGCCCCAGCATTTT
v_gene: TRBV18; j_gene: TRBJ2-1; d_gene: TRBD2; abundance: many; CDR3aa: CASSPGRLAGSDEQFF; CDR3nt: TGTGCCAGCTCACCAGGCAGACTAGCGGGATCGGATGAGCAGTTCTTC
v_gene: TRBV13; j_gene: TRBJ1-4; d_gene: -; abundance: -; CDR3aa: CASSLDSNEKLFF; CDR3nt: TGTGCCAGCAGCTTAGACAGTAATGAAAAACTGTTTTTT
v_gene: TRBV7-8; j_gene: TRBJ2-2; d_gene: -; abundance: many; CDR3aa: CASSLSRRERTGELFF; CDR3nt: TGTGCCAGCAGCTTATCTAGACGGGAACGGACCGGGGAGCTGTTTTTT
v_gene: TRBV7-3; j_gene: TRBJ2-3; d_gene: -; abundance: many; CDR3aa: CASSPGRASRTDTQYF; CDR3nt: TGTGCCAGCAGCCCTGGGCGGGCTTCCCGCACAGATACGCAGTATTTT
v_gene: TRBV7-8; j_gene: TRBJ2-3; d_gene: -; abundance: many; CDR3aa: CASNQETYSTDTQYF; CDR3nt: TGTGCCAGCAATCAGGAGACATACAGCACAGATACGCAGTATTTT
v_gene: TRBV7-9; j_gene: TRBJ1-1; d_gene: TRBD1; abundance: few; CDR3aa: CASSGQGAHTEAFF; CDR3nt: TGTGCCAGCAGCGGGCAGGGGGCGCATACTGAAGCTTTCTTT
v_gene: TRBV10-3; j_gene: TRBJ2-1; d_gene: TRBD2; abundance: -; CDR3aa: CAISEGTSGSGGNEQFF; CDR3nt: TGTGCCATCAGTGAGGGGACTAGCGGGTCGGGGGGCAATGAGCAGTTCTTC
v_gene: TRBV20-1; j_gene: TRBJ2-1; d_gene: TRBD1; abundance: many; CDR3aa: CSAVDRRYNEQFF; CDR3nt: TGCAGTGCCGTGGACAGGCGGTACAATGAGCAGTTCTTC
v_gene: TRBV3-1; j_gene: TRBJ2-2; d_gene: -; abundance: many; CDR3aa: CATGGVVGELFF; CDR3nt: TGTGCCACAGGAGGAGTGGTCGGGGAGCTGTTTTTT
v_gene: TRBV6-1; j_gene: TRBJ2-3; d_gene: -; abundance: many; CDR3aa: CASSNHGDTQYF; CDR3nt: TGTGCCAGCAGTAATCATGGAGATACGCAGTATTTT
v_gene: TRBV6-5; j_gene: TRBJ2-7; d_gene: -; abundance: many; CDR3aa: CASSYSLVGGGDYEQYF; CDR3nt: TGTGCCAGCAGTTACTCCTTGGTGGGGGGTGGGGACTACGAGCAGTACTTC
v_gene: TRBV18; j_gene: TRBJ1-5; d_gene: TRBD1; abundance: -; CDR3aa: CASSSGTGDGNQPQHF; CDR3nt: TGTGCCAGCTCATCCGGGACAGGGGACGGCAATCAGCCCCAGCATTTT
v_gene: TRBV5-1; j_gene: TRBJ2-5; d_gene: -; abundance: many; CDR3aa: CASSPGHRVETQYF; CDR3nt: TGTGCCAGCAGCCCCGGCCACAGGGTGGAGACCCAGTACTTC
v_gene: TRBV7-2; j_gene: TRBJ2-6; d_gene: -; abundance: many; CDR3aa: CASSSRVPYSGANVLTF; CDR3nt: TGTGCCAGCAGTTCCAGGGTCCCCTACTCTGGGGCCAACGTCCTGACTTTC
v_gene: TRBV10-3; j_gene: TRBJ2-2; d_gene: -; abundance: many; CDR3aa: CAISEARRPGELFF; CDR3nt: TGTGCCATCAGTGAAGCCAGGAGGCCCGGGGAGCTGTTTTTT